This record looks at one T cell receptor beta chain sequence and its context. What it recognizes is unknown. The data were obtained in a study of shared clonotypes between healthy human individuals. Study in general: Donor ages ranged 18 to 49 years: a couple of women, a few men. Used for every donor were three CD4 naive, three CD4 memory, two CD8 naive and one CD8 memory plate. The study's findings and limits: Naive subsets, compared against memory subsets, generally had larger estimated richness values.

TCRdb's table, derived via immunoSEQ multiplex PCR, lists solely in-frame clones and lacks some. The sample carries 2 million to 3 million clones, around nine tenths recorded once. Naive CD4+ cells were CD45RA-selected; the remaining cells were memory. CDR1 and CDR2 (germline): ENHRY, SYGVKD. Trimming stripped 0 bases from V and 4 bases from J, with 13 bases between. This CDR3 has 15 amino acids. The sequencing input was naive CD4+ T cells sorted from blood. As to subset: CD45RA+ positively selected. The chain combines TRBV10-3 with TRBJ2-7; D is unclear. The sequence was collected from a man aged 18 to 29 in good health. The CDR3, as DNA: TGTGCCATCAGTGAGTCGACTGCCTCGGGTTACGAGCAGTACTTC. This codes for CAISESTASGYEQYF.